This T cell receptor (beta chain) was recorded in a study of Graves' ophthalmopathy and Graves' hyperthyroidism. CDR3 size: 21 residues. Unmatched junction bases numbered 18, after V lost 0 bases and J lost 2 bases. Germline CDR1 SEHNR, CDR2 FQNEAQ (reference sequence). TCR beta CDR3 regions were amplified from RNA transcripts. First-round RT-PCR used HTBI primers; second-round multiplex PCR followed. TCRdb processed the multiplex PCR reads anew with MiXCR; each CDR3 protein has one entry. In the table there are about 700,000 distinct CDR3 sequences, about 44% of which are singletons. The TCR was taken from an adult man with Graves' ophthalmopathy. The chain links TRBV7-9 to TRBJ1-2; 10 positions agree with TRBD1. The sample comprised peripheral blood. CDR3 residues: CASSLAYSPPRDRGTNYGYTF. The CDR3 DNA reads TGTGCCAGCAGCTTAGCGTATTCCCCGCCCCGGGACAGGGGTACCAACTATGGCTACACCTTC.